The 20 T cell receptor beta chains reported below all come from one sample, sequenced in a study of T-cell memory formation after mild COVID-19. TCRdb reprocessed the 5' RACE reads via MiXCR and lists one record per CDR3 protein. Here the sample spans a few hundred thousand distinct CDR3 sequences, approximately 21% being singletons. Sequencing used PBMCs or a T cell subset sorted from them (not recorded which). The receptors here all came from an adult woman who had mild COVID-19 (a few samples of this study predate the infection). Cell type and time point are not known.

The chain recombines TRBV7-3 with TRBJ2-4; the match to TRBD1 covers 8 bases. The CDR3 is made up of 17 amino acids. CDR1 is SGHTA, CDR2 FQGTGA, per germline. Trimming took 5 bases from V and 3 from J; bases not matched to a gene: 12. This CDR3 is CASSPQGARVGKNIQYF. The CDR3 DNA reads TGTGCCAGCAGCCCCCAGGGGGCAAGGGTTGGCAAAAACATTCAGTACTTC.

The rearrangement joins TRBV30 to TRBJ2-1; maybe TRBD1 (6 bases). The V end lost 3 bases, the J end lost 10 bases, and 16 bases lay between the germline ends. This CDR3 spans 13 amino acids. The germline V gene encodes CDR1 GTSNPN and CDR2 SVGIG (reference sequence). In DNA, the CDR3 is TGTGCCTGGAGGACAGCAGGGACAATAGAGCAGTTCTTC. Its translation: CAWRTAGTIEQFF.

The chain recombines TRBV7-3 with TRBJ2-2; D is perhaps TRBD1 or TRBD2 (5 bases each). The CDR3 spans 13 residues. The germline V and J ends were trimmed by 2 bases and 7 bases, with 8 bases remaining between them. Germline values: CDR1 SGHTA, CDR2 FQGTGA. CDR3 protein: CASSLHGGGELFF. CDR3 bases: TGTGCCAGCAGCTTACATGGGGGCGGGGAGCTGTTTTTT.

Only one count was recorded for this clonotype. This chain uses TRBV4-1 with TRBJ1-1; 9 nucleotides agree with TRBD1. This CDR3 has 15 amino acids. CDR1 and CDR2 from the germline V gene are MGHRA and YSYEKL. V shed 2 bases and J 3 bases; nucleotides not matched to a gene: 4. The chain's CDR3 is CASSQSGQGYTEAFF. The CDR3 nucleotides read TGCGCCAGCAGCCAATCGGGACAGGGTTACACTGAAGCTTTCTTT.

This sequence joins TRBV5-1 and TRBJ1-3, with 8 positions matching TRBD1. The V gene's germline CDR1 is SGHRS and CDR2 YFSETQ. The CDR3 loop spans 16 amino acids. The V segment lost 0 bases and the J segment 4 bases; nucleotides outside the gene matches: 6. The CDR3 spells CASSLDPRQGGNTIYF. The CDR3 coding sequence is TGCGCCAGCAGCTTGGACCCGAGACAGGGGGGAAACACCATATATTTT. The whole variable domain, remainder taken from reference TRBV5-1 and TRBJ1-3, is KAGVTQTPRYLIKTRGQQVTLSCSPISGHRSVSWYQQTPGQGLQFLFEYFSETQRNKGNFPGRFSGRQFSNSRSEMNVSTLELGDSALYLCASSLDPRQGGNTIYFGEGSWLTVV.

The V call is TRBV24-1, the J call TRBJ2-3; D is perhaps TRBD1 (6 bases). The V end lost 7 bases, the J end lost 2 bases, and 18 bases lay between the germline ends. The germline CDR1 and CDR2 sequences are KGHDR and SFDVKD. This CDR3 is built from 16 residues. The CDR3 bases are TGTGCCACCAGGCCCAGCCGGGACAAACACACAGATACGCAGTATTTT. Translation gives CATRPSRDKHTDTQYF.

This clonotype was counted a few times. The CDR3 loop reads CASSFHYREETQYF. The CDR3 nucleotides are TGTGCCAGCAGCTTCCACTACAGGGAGGAGACCCAGTACTTC. The chain uses TRBV11-1 and TRBJ2-5; possible D gene TRBD1, 6 bases. The CDR3 loop spans 14 amino acids. Per germline, CDR1 SGHAT and CDR2 FQDESV (reference sequence). V dropped 3 bases and J dropped 5 bases, with 13 bases sitting between them.

This clonotype was recorded a few times. The chain carries TRBV15 and TRBJ1-5, with 9 bases lining up with TRBD1. The CDR3 runs to 16 residues. Germline CDR1 and CDR2: LNHNV and YYDKDF (reference sequence). V dropped 0 bases and J dropped 6; count of bases not matched to a gene: 6. The DNA for the CDR3 is TGTGCCACCAGCAGAGATCGGACAGGGGCGATTCAGCCCCAGCATTTT. Amino acid sequence: CATSRDRTGAIQPQHF.

The chain employs TRBV7-6 and TRBJ2-7; TRBD2 might be the D (6 bases). CDR3 length: 14 amino acids. CDR1 and CDR2 from the germline V gene are SGHVS and FNYEAQ. V lost 3 bases and J 9 bases, leaving 18 bases between the germline ends. Here the CDR3 DNA reads TGTGCCAGCAGCTTGAACGGGGGTACTCAGGGGCAGTACTTC. Translated, it gives CASSLNGGTQGQYF.

The gene calls are TRBV7-9 and TRBJ2-2; possibly TRBD2 for D (7 bases). V was trimmed by 5 bases and J by 4 bases, leaving 20 bases between them. The germline gives CDR1 SEHNR, CDR2 FQNEAQ (reference sequence). CDR3 size: 17 residues. The CDR3 nucleotides are TGTGCCAGCAGCCCGCCCCGGGGGGCCAAGTCCACCGGGGAGCTGTTTTTT. Its protein product is CASSPPRGAKSTGELFF.

This clonotype was found a few times. Here the CDR3 reads CASSSWTDVTYNEQFF. In DNA form, the CDR3 reads TGTGCCAGCAGCTCCTGGACCGATGTTACCTACAATGAGCAGTTCTTC. The chain uses TRBV11-1 and TRBJ2-1; D remains unclear. V was shortened by 4 bases and J by 2 bases, with 15 bases between the two germline ends. The CDR3 covers 16 residues. In germline, CDR1 is SGHAT, CDR2 FQDESV (reference sequence).

This clonotype came up a few times. The rearrangement joins TRBV21-1 to TRBJ1-1; the DNA was not compared with TRBD1, the D call given in the table. TRBV21-1 counts as a pseudogene. The CDR3 has 12 amino acids. This CDR3 is CASTGEATEAFF. For the CDR3, the DNA is TGTGCCAGCACAGGGGAGGCCACTGAAGCTTTCTTT.

The sample holds many counts of this clonotype. Compared with germline, one end of the junction differs, possibly owing to a read error. The rearrangement uses TRBV5-1 and TRBJ1-2, with 7 bases aligning to TRBD1. Germline assignment: CDR1 SGHRS and CDR2 YFSETQ. The CDR3 is 13 amino acids. As DNA, the CDR3 is TGTGCCAGCAGCCCCGACAGGGTGTATGGCTACACCTTC. Its translation is CASSPDRVYGYTF.

This chain joins TRBV6-5 and TRBJ1-5; D may be TRBD1 (5 bases). CDR3 length: 15 amino acids. Trimming cost V 0 bases and J 8 bases, with 14 bases left between them. Germline lookup yields CDR1 MNHEY and CDR2 SVGAGI. The CDR3 here is CASSYSRAPGKPQHF. The CDR3 bases are TGTGCCAGCAGTTACTCCAGGGCCCCGGGGAAGCCCCAGCATTTT.

This clonotype has a count of ten or more. The rearrangement uses TRBV12-3 or TRBV12-4 and TRBJ2-1, with 11 bases fitting TRBD2. V was clipped by 8 bases and J by 7 bases; unmatched bases: 10. There are 15 residues in the CDR3. The CDR3 here is CASAMTSGTGNEQFF. The CDR3 DNA reads TGTGCCAGCGCCATGACTAGCGGGACAGGAAATGAGCAGTTCTTC.

This clonotype was found a few times. This CDR3 reads CASSLRTSGGLKDTQYF. The DNA for the CDR3 is TGTGCCAGCAGCTTACGGACTAGCGGGGGCCTTAAGGATACGCAGTATTTT. V usage is TRBV7-8 and J usage is TRBJ2-3; 13 nucleotides align to TRBD2. Germline CDR1 reads SGHVS; CDR2 reads FQNEAQ. Losses at the gene ends were 2 bases for V and 6 bases for J; bases not matched to a gene: 8. The CDR3 is 17 amino acids.

The V call is TRBV12-3 or TRBV12-4, the J call TRBJ1-2; D gene unclear. The CDR3 has 13 amino acids. The V and J ends lost 5 bases and 7 bases respectively, with 14 bases between them. Here the CDR3 DNA reads TGTGCCAGCAGTCCCGATCGGCAGTCTGGCTACACCTTC. Translated, it gives CASSPDRQSGYTF.

This clonotype appeared a few times. V usage is TRBV10-3 and J usage is TRBJ1-2; 8 bases match TRBD1. J gave up 10 bases and V 10 bases, and 5 bases lay outside the gene matches. The CDR3 is 10 amino acids. The germline gives CDR1 ENHRY, CDR2 SYGVKD. Written as DNA, the CDR3 is TGTGCCACCGGGACAGGACCCTACACCTTC. Protein: CATGTGPYTF.

The rearrangement uses TRBV11-3 and TRBJ2-7; 7 nucleotides align to TRBD1. Germline lookup yields CDR1 SGHNT and CDR2 YENEEA. The CDR3 length is 15 residues. V was clipped by 5 bases and J by 3 bases; unmatched bases: 10. CDR3 DNA: TGTGCCAGCAGCCCCCGGGACAGACCAAACTACGAGCAGTACTTC. Residues: CASSPRDRPNYEQYF.

V is TRBV19 and J is TRBJ1-2; 10 bases map to TRBD1. V lost 6 bases, J lost 8 bases, and 6 bases stayed unmatched. The CDR3 is 13 amino acids. The germline gives CDR1 LNHDA, CDR2 SQIVND (reference sequence). CDR3 residues: CASRTTGGKGYTF. CDR3 sequence (DNA): TGTGCCAGTAGAACGACAGGGGGCAAAGGCTACACCTTC.